This T cell receptor beta chain was sequenced in a study of tumor-infiltrating lymphocytes in localized non-small cell lung cancer. Study at large: Resected tumor was paired with non-adjacent uninvolved lung from the same patient.

This CDR3 spans 16 amino acids. J was trimmed by 5 bases and V by 2 bases; bases with no gene match: 10. Per germline, CDR1 SNHLY and CDR2 FYNNEI. Study-level points and caveats: Each assay used a separate piece of the same tissue. Compared with uninvolved lung, tumors showed higher T cell infiltration by TCRbeta sequencing. Immunotypes IM1 and IM2 had similar TCR-derived T-cell fractions.

With respect to this clone: Antigen: not known.

Clones were sequenced by immunoSEQ multiplex PCR, and TCRdb holds only the in-frame ones, with some missing. Among over 10,000 clones, around 76% were seen once, and the ten largest hold approximately 14%. This receptor was taken from a human donor with non-small cell lung cancer. This chain links TRBV2 with TRBJ2-3, with TRBD1 identical over 7 bases. Sequenced: uninvolved lung tissue not adjacent to the tumor. The chain's CDR3 is CASSEFDRVAEDTQYF. The CDR3 nucleotides read TGTGCCAGCAGTGAATTTGACAGGGTGGCAGAAGATACGCAGTATTTT.